The 12 T cell receptor beta chains below were found in one sample sequenced in a study of blood T cell repertoires in COVID-19. Assay used: immunoSEQ multiplex PCR; TCRdb lists only in-frame clones, some missing. This table holds about 85,000 clones, around 90% found once. The sample taken for sequencing was peripheral blood. The receptors originated from a woman over 75 with active or convalescent COVID-19.

This clone was found once. The CDR3 bases are TGCGCCAGCAGCTCGACAGGGGCCTACGAGCAGTACTTC. This encodes CASSSTGAYEQYF. This chain uses TRBV5-1 with TRBJ2-7; 8 nucleotides align to TRBD1. This CDR3 spans 13 amino acids. Per germline, CDR1 SGHRS and CDR2 YFSETQ. J lost 2 bases, V lost 3 bases, and 1 base had no gene match.

This clone appeared a few times. J is TRBJ2-1 and V is TRBV28; the match to TRBD2 covers 14 bases. The germline V gene has CDR1 MDHEN and CDR2 SYDVKM. CDR3 length: 14 amino acids. Trimming at V came to 10 bases and at J to 10 bases, leaving 9 bases not matched to a gene. CDR3 region: CATMGLAGVKEQFF. The DNA of the CDR3 is TGTGCCACCATGGGACTAGCGGGAGTAAAAGAGCAGTTCTTC.

The CDR3 DNA is TGTGCCAGCAGCCAGGGGACAGGACCTAGCAATCAGCCCCAGCATTTT. Translating gives CASSQGTGPSNQPQHF. The J gene is TRBJ1-5, the V gene TRBV3-1 (or the pseudogene TRBV3-2); TRBD1 agrees at 8 bases. Germline V gene sequence: CDR1 LGHDT, CDR2 YNNKEL (reference sequence). V shed 3 bases and J 0 bases; nucleotides not matched to a gene: 4. CDR3 size: 16 residues.

This clone was observed a single time. The chain is built from TRBV12-3 or TRBV12-4 and TRBJ1-4; D might be TRBD1 (6 bases). V gave up 1 base and J gave up 7 bases, with 7 bases separating them. CDR3 length: 13 amino acids. DNA for the CDR3: TGTGCCAGCAGTTTAGGGACAGCTGAAAAACTGTTTTTT. Translated: CASSLGTAEKLFF.

The rearrangement uses TRBV18 and TRBJ1-4, with 7 bases identical to TRBD1. The CDR3 has 16 amino acids. The germline V gene has CDR1 KGHSH and CDR2 LQKENI. V lost 1 base to trimming and J lost 3 bases; unmatched junction nucleotides: 5. DNA of the CDR3: TGTGCCAGCTCACCACAGGGGGCTGGTGCTAATGAAAAACTGTTTTTT. This encodes CASSPQGAGANEKLFF.

The chain is built from TRBV7-8 and TRBJ2-1; 13 bases map to TRBD2. V was pared by 7 bases and J by 8 bases, with 14 bases of the junction left unmatched. CDR1 SGHVS and CDR2 FQNEAQ come from the germline V gene. This CDR3 spans 17 amino acids. CDR3 sequence reads: CASTRTPGTSGIYEQFF. The DNA of the CDR3 is TGTGCCAGCACCAGAACCCCAGGGACTAGCGGGATATATGAGCAGTTCTTC.

The chain combines TRBV5-4 with TRBJ2-3; 13 nucleotides line up with TRBD2. Germline V lookup: CDR1 SGHNT, CDR2 YYREEE (reference sequence). CDR3 size: 17 residues. With V trimmed by 1 base and J by 4 bases, 6 bases remained unmatched. The CDR3 DNA is TGTGCCAGCAGCTTGCCCAGACTAGCGGGAGGAGCAGATACGCAGTATTTT. Translation: CASSLPRLAGGADTQYF. Drawing the rest from reference TRBV5-4 and TRBJ2-3, the complete variable domain is ETGVTQSPTHLIKTRGQQVTLRCSSQSGHNTVSWYQQALGQGPQFIFQYYREEENGRGNFPPRFSGLQFPNYSSELNVNALELDDSALYLCASSLPRLAGGADTQYFGPGTRLTVL.

This chain joins TRBV19 and TRBJ1-1; 7 positions agree with TRBD1. Trimming took 6 bases from V and 4 from J; bases not matched to a gene: 11. CDR1 LNHDA and CDR2 SQIVND come from the germline V gene (reference sequence). This CDR3 contains 15 residues. CDR3 in amino acids: CASSRLDRVGTEAFF. DNA for the CDR3: TGTGCCAGTAGCCGACTCGACAGGGTAGGCACTGAAGCTTTCTTT.

In this sample, this clone turned up a few times. The chain carries TRBV28 and TRBJ1-3, with D tentatively TRBD1 (6 bases). CDR1 MDHEN and CDR2 SYDVKM come from the germline V gene. The V end was cut by 8 bases, the J end by 5 bases, with 16 bases between. The CDR3 has 14 residues. The DNA for the CDR3 is TGTGCCAGCCACCGGGCGAGGGGGAGAAACACCATATATTTT. It translates to CASHRARGRNTIYF.

This rearrangement joins TRBV19 to TRBJ1-1, with 8 bases matching TRBD1. This CDR3 is built from 17 residues. The V gene's germline CDR1 is LNHDA and CDR2 SQIVND (reference sequence). V lost 6 bases and J lost 0; bases outside the gene matches: 12. CDR3 loop: CASRQSRGRPMNTEAFF. The CDR3 region has the DNA TGTGCCAGTAGACAATCCAGGGGGCGCCCGATGAACACTGAAGCTTTCTTT.

This clone was observed a handful of times. DNA of the CDR3: TGTGCCAGCAGCCGAGGGTTAGGGGGCGCAGGAATGAACACTGAAGCTTTCTTT. Its translation is CASSRGLGGAGMNTEAFF. The chain carries TRBV7-8 and TRBJ1-1; TRBD1 aligns across 7 bases. The CDR3 consists of 18 residues. The germline V gene has CDR1 SGHVS and CDR2 FQNEAQ. V dropped 5 bases and J dropped 0; count of bases not matched to a gene: 15.

This clone appeared a single time. The rearrangement links TRBV28 to TRBJ2-5; D remains unclear. CDR1 and CDR2 from the germline V gene are MDHEN and SYDVKM. With 8 bases removed from V and 0 bases from J, the gap between germline ends came to 10 bases. The CDR3 is 13 residues long. Written as DNA, the CDR3 is TGTGCCAGCTCTTCGTCGTACCAAGAGACCCAGTACTTC. This translates into CASSSSYQETQYF.